Presented here are 17 T cell receptor beta chains from one specimen sequenced in a study of blood T cells in healthy people across ages. For the second PCR, which ran for about 7 to 11 cycles, a sample-barcoded 5' primer and a J-beta primer mix were used. Each CDR3 protein gets one entry after TCRdb re-called the 5' RACE reads with MiXCR. The table includes approximately 1.5 million distinct CDR3 sequences, about 31% detected once. The sample was blood. All receptors come from a woman aged 25-40 years in good health.

The chain joins TRBV7-9 to TRBJ1-6; weak D call: TRBD1 (6 bases). The CDR3 spans 14 residues. The V gene's germline CDR1 is SEHNR and CDR2 FQNEAQ (reference sequence). V was trimmed by 4 bases and J by 7 bases, leaving 11 bases between them. The chain's CDR3 is CASSYREFNSPLHF. The CDR3 bases are TGTGCCAGCAGCTACAGGGAGTTCAATTCACCCCTCCACTTT.

The chain carries TRBV20-1 and TRBJ2-7; D ambiguous. The CDR3 has 11 amino acids. V lost 6 bases and J 3 bases, leaving 9 bases between the germline ends. Looked up from germline, CDR1 is DFQATT and CDR2 is SNEGSKA (reference sequence). CDR3 in amino acids: CSALWGYEQYF. In nucleotides, the CDR3 is TGCAGTGCCCTTTGGGGCTACGAGCAGTACTTC.

The chain is built from TRBV20-1 and TRBJ2-3, with D tentatively TRBD2 (5 bases). Germline lookup yields CDR1 DFQATT and CDR2 SNEGSKA (reference sequence). The CDR3 is made up of 14 amino acids. Trimming removed 2 bases at V and 0 bases at J, with 9 bases between. The CDR3 DNA reads as TGCAGTGCTAGACTACTAGTGAGCACAGATACGCAGTATTTT. This sequence encodes CSARLLVSTDTQYF.

To note about this clonotype: Compared with germline, one end of the junction differs, possibly owing to a read error. The chain couples TRBV20-1 to TRBJ2-1, with a possible D match to TRBD1 (6 bases). Germline V CDR1 and CDR2: DFQATT, SNEGSKA (reference sequence). The CDR3 consists of 14 residues. The CDR3 is CGASPQGSYNEQFF. CDR3 in DNA: TGCGGTGCTAGCCCACAGGGTTCCTACAATGAGCAGTTCTTT.

V gene TRBV20-1 combines with J gene TRBJ1-4; D ambiguous. CDR1 and CDR2 (germline): DFQATT, SNEGSKA (reference sequence). The length of the CDR3 is 14 residues. V was pared by 0 bases and J by 7 bases, with 12 bases between. The CDR3 sequence: CSARDHAWGEKLFF. CDR3 nucleotides: TGCAGTGCTAGAGATCATGCCTGGGGTGAAAAACTGTTTTTT.

This rearrangement joins TRBV6-2 or TRBV6-3 to TRBJ2-4; 7 bases fit TRBD2. The CDR3 runs to 20 residues. V lost 6 bases, J lost 0 bases, and 20 bases stayed unmatched. Germline lookup yields CDR1 MNHEY and CDR2 SVGEGT. The CDR3 region has the DNA TGTGCCAGCAGCCTTACATGGACTAGGAAGGAGGAACTAGCCAAAAACATTCAGTACTTC. Encoded protein: CASSLTWTRKEELAKNIQYF.

The gene calls are TRBV20-1 and TRBJ2-7; 9 bases are a match to TRBD1. This CDR3 has 15 residues. CDR1 DFQATT and CDR2 SNEGSKA come from the germline V gene (reference sequence). The ends lost 1 base at V and 4 bases at J; junction bases unmatched: 8. The CDR3 protein is CSARADDRGSYEQYF. CDR3 bases: TGCAGTGCTAGAGCGGATGACAGGGGGTCGTACGAGCAGTACTTC.

This clonotype was observed a few times. The chain links TRBV3-1 to TRBJ2-1; TRBD2 aligns across 14 bases. CDR3 size: 18 residues. Germline CDR1 and CDR2: LGHDT and YNNKEL (reference sequence). Germline trimming cut 0 bases from V and 4 bases from J; bases unmatched to any gene: 5. The CDR3 sequence: CASSQEGTSGGHYNEQFF. The CDR3 DNA sequence: TGTGCCAGCAGCCAAGAGGGGACTAGCGGGGGCCATTACAATGAGCAGTTCTTC.

This chain uses TRBV6-6 with TRBJ2-7, with 7 positions matching TRBD1. Germline CDR1 and CDR2: MNHNY and SVGAGI (reference sequence). V was clipped by 5 bases and J by 0 bases; unmatched bases: 7. This CDR3 has 15 amino acids. Here the CDR3 DNA reads TGTGCCAGCAGTAAAAGGGGACAGACCTCCTACGAGCAGTACTTC. Its translation: CASSKRGQTSYEQYF.

The rearrangement links TRBV5-6 to TRBJ1-1; D call uncertain. This CDR3 has 15 amino acids. Germline CDR1 SGHDT, CDR2 YYEEEE. V was pared by 4 bases and J by 0 bases, with 13 bases between. The CDR3 DNA reads TGTGCCAGCAGCCCTTGGTACAGACTGAACACTGAAGCTTTCTTT. Protein product: CASSPWYRLNTEAFF.

The genes are TRBV6-5 and TRBJ2-1; 7 bases fit TRBD1. The CDR3 extends over 14 amino acids. Looked up from germline, CDR1 is MNHEY and CDR2 is SVGAGI. The V gene end was trimmed by 8 bases and the J gene end by 9 bases; junction bases not matched to a gene: 13. In DNA form, the CDR3 reads TGTGCCAGCCAACGAGGGACAGAGGGGAGTGAGCAGTTCTTC. This codes for CASQRGTEGSEQFF.

The chain uses TRBV7-8 and TRBJ1-1, with D perhaps matching TRBD1 (5 bases). Germline loops: CDR1 SGHVS, CDR2 FQNEAQ. V gave up 9 bases and J gave up 0 bases, with 11 bases separating them. This CDR3 is 13 amino acids long. The CDR3 protein is CASQTGVNTEAFF. The CDR3 DNA reads as TGTGCCAGTCAGACGGGGGTGAACACTGAAGCTTTCTTT.

J is TRBJ2-1 and V is TRBV5-1, with TRBD2 as a possible D gene (5 bases). Looked up from germline, CDR1 is SGHRS and CDR2 is YFSETQ. Trimming stripped 3 bases from V and 8 bases from J, with 12 bases between. This CDR3 spans 13 amino acids. The CDR3 region is CASSYQGSDEQFF. The CDR3 bases are TGCGCCAGCAGCTACCAAGGGAGCGATGAGCAGTTCTTC.

As regards this clonotype: Germline and junction disagree at one end, which may indicate a read error. The chain has TRBV4-1 and TRBJ2-3, with a weak D call TRBD2 (6 bases). The CDR3 runs to 14 residues. Looked up from germline, CDR1 is MGHRA and CDR2 is YSYEKL. Written as DNA, the CDR3 is TGCGCCAGCAGCCAACGGGGGTCCACAGGTACGCAGTATTTT. It is translated as CASSQRGSTGTQYF.

With respect to this clonotype: The junction shows a germline mismatch at one end, possibly a read error. The chain employs TRBV27 and TRBJ2-1; D is possibly TRBD1 (6 bases). The end of the DNA is better explained by TRBJ2-7, so the J call may be wrong. Germline-derived CDR1 and CDR2 are MNHEY and SMNVEV (reference sequence). This CDR3 has 15 amino acids. In DNA, the CDR3 is TGTGCCAACAGTTTGGGTCAGGGGTGGCCCTACGAGCAGTACTTC. This encodes CANSLGQGWPYEQYF.

In regard to this clonotype: This could be a read error, since a much larger clone is one nucleotide away. The chain combines TRBV7-9 with TRBJ2-4, with D tentatively TRBD2 (5 bases). TRBJ2-7 explains the end of the DNA better; the J call may be wrong. From germline, CDR1 is SEHNR and CDR2 FQNEAQ (reference sequence). This CDR3 contains 14 residues. The CDR3 DNA is TGTGCCAGCACCCCTGGAGTAGCGAGGTACGAGCAGTACTTC. Translating it yields CASTPGVARYEQYF.

This chain links TRBV10-3 with TRBJ1-1; 7 nucleotides agree with TRBD1. CDR3 length: 16 amino acids. V lost 0 bases, J lost 1 base, and 5 bases stayed unmatched. Germline values: CDR1 ENHRY, CDR2 SYGVKD. CDR3 bases: TGTGCCATCAGTGAGTCTGGCCGGGACAGGAACACTGAAGCTTTCTTT. Translating it yields CAISESGRDRNTEAFF.